This record covers a single TCR beta chain. The same CDR3 also results from other DNA sequences found in this sample. The sample belongs to a study of blood T cell repertoires in COVID-19. Across the whole study: Collection of acute and convalescent COVID-19 samples took place in the United States, Italy and Spain. The cDNA or gDNA used as material had been derived from T cells, B-cell-depleted T cells, or PBMCs.

The assay was immunoSEQ multiplex PCR, and TCRdb's table has in-frame clones only and misses some. The data contain under 250,000 clones, roughly 86% of them singletons. This TCR came from a woman aged 55-70 years who had recovered from COVID-19. What was sequenced was peripheral blood.

CDR3 sequence (DNA): TGCAGTGCCCTGGGGGGAGAGACCCAGTACTTC. It yields the protein CSALGGETQYF. This chain uses TRBV20-1 with TRBJ2-5; D possibly corresponds to TRBD2 (6 bases). This CDR3 region has 11 residues. The germline V gene has CDR1 DFQATT and CDR2 SNEGSKA (reference sequence). Trimming shortened V by 6 bases and J by 4 bases, and 9 bases separated the two germline ends.